The 18 T cell receptor beta chains reported below all come from one sample, sequenced in a study of blood T cell repertoires in COVID-19. TCRdb's table, derived via immunoSEQ multiplex PCR, lists solely in-frame clones and lacks some. Of 200,000 to 250,000 clones listed, around 88% are singletons. The specimen sequenced was PBMCs or T cells enriched from blood (not recorded which). All receptors derive from a woman between 45 and 60 years old with acute COVID-19.

This clone was counted a single time. The CDR3 reads CASSYGREGIRETQYF. CDR3 in DNA: TGTGCCAGCAGTTACGGGCGGGAGGGCATCCGGGAGACCCAGTACTTC. V gene TRBV6-5 combines with J gene TRBJ2-5; TRBD2 agrees at 9 bases. Germline-derived CDR1 and CDR2 are MNHEY and SVGAGI. V was clipped by 2 bases and J by 5 bases; unmatched bases: 9. There are 16 residues in the CDR3.

This chain connects TRBV19 to TRBJ2-5, with 8 bases that match TRBD2. The CDR3 is made up of 14 amino acids. The V and J ends lost 0 bases and 4 bases, in that order; junction bases with no gene match: 1. Per the germline V gene, CDR1 is LNHDA and CDR2 is SQIVND (reference sequence). CDR3 amino acids: CASSIDLAGETQYF. CDR3 nucleotide sequence: TGTGCCAGTAGTATAGATCTAGCGGGAGAGACCCAGTACTTC.

This chain joins TRBV12-3 or TRBV12-4 and TRBJ2-5, with 7 bases that match TRBD1. This CDR3 is built from 13 residues. The V gene end was trimmed by 2 bases and the J gene end by 4 bases; junction bases not matched to a gene: 1. The CDR3 spells CASSLRGRETQYF. CDR3 DNA sequence: TGTGCCAGCAGTTTAAGGGGGCGAGAGACCCAGTACTTC.

The CDR3 spells CASSVALLAGGNTGELFF. DNA for the CDR3: TGTGCCAGCAGCGTAGCCCTCCTAGCGGGAGGGAACACCGGGGAGCTGTTTTTT. The chain couples TRBV9 to TRBJ2-2, with TRBD2 identical over 11 bases. The CDR3 sequence is 18 residues long. V lost 0 bases, J lost 1 base, and 5 bases stayed unmatched. The germline CDR1 and CDR2 sequences are SGDLS and YYNGEE.

The rearrangement joins TRBV2 to TRBJ2-1; 8 nucleotides agree with TRBD1. The V gene end was trimmed by 5 bases and the J gene end by 2 bases; junction bases not matched to a gene: 8. This CDR3 is 16 amino acids long. Germline V gene data show CDR1 as SNHLY and CDR2 as FYNNEI. CDR3: CASSPDREYPYNEQFF. The CDR3 region has the DNA TGTGCCAGCAGTCCGGACAGGGAATACCCCTACAATGAGCAGTTCTTC.

This clone was seen just once. The V call is TRBV7-9, the J call TRBJ1-1, with 11 nucleotides matching TRBD1. The CDR3 is 15 residues long. Germline V gene sequence: CDR1 SEHNR, CDR2 FQNEAQ (reference sequence). V shed 8 bases and J 1 base; nucleotides not matched to a gene: 6. The CDR3 here is CASGHGQGANTEAFF. The DNA for the CDR3 is TGTGCCAGCGGTCACGGACAGGGGGCGAACACTGAAGCTTTCTTT.

This chain connects TRBV6-2 or TRBV6-3 to TRBJ1-5; 10 nucleotides match TRBD1. The CDR3 spans 15 residues. V was pared by 6 bases and J by 4 bases, with 6 bases of the junction left unmatched. In germline, CDR1 is MNHEY, CDR2 SVGEGT. The CDR3 DNA sequence: TGTGCCAGCAGCCCGGGACAGGGGTGGAATCAGCCCCAGCATTTT. Its protein product is CASSPGQGWNQPQHF.

The chain is built from TRBV7-6 and TRBJ2-3; 8 bases line up with TRBD2. V shed 5 bases and J 0 bases; nucleotides not matched to a gene: 4. The CDR3 runs to 15 residues. Germline CDR1 SGHVS, CDR2 FNYEAQ. The CDR3 protein is CASSVTSGSTDTQYF. CDR3 nucleotides: TGTGCCAGCAGCGTTACTAGCGGTAGCACAGATACGCAGTATTTT.

This chain joins TRBV9 and TRBJ1-4, with a possible D match to TRBD1 (6 bases). The germline gives CDR1 SGDLS, CDR2 YYNGEE. This CDR3 region has 15 residues. Trimming removed 0 bases at V and 4 bases at J, with 10 bases between. Here the CDR3 DNA reads TGTGCCAGCAGCGTAGCACAGGGCCGTAATGAAAAACTGTTTTTT. It encodes CASSVAQGRNEKLFF.

This sequence joins TRBV19 and TRBJ1-5; TRBD1 aligns across 7 bases. Germline loops: CDR1 LNHDA, CDR2 SQIVND (reference sequence). V gave up 4 bases and J gave up 9 bases; unmatched junction bases: 12. The CDR3 is 15 amino acids. The CDR3 DNA is TGTGCCAGTAGTACCGGGACAGCATACATGAGGCCCCAGCATTTT. This sequence encodes CASSTGTAYMRPQHF.

This clone was seen only once. The chain links TRBV6-5 to TRBJ2-2, with D perhaps TRBD1 (6 bases). Germline loops: CDR1 MNHEY, CDR2 SVGAGI. Trimming left V 1 base short and J 4 bases short, with 10 bases between. There are 15 residues in the CDR3. The chain's CDR3 is CASSYFGTLTGELFF. CDR3 bases: TGTGCCAGCAGTTACTTCGGGACACTCACCGGGGAGCTGTTTTTT.

This clone was counted only a few times. The chain carries TRBV27 and TRBJ2-2, with D possibly matching TRBD2 (5 bases). The CDR3 has 16 residues. V lost 5 bases, J lost 1 base, and 14 bases lay in between. Germline values: CDR1 MNHEY, CDR2 SMNVEV (reference sequence). The CDR3 reads CASSPRTGGNTGELFF. The CDR3 coding sequence is TGTGCCAGCAGTCCCCGGACTGGAGGGAACACCGGGGAGCTGTTTTTT.

The rearrangement uses TRBV27 and TRBJ1-2, with 9 bases fitting TRBD1. The trim removed 4 bases at V and 2 bases at J, leaving 2 bases unmatched. This CDR3 spans 14 amino acids. Germline V CDR1 and CDR2: MNHEY, SMNVEV (reference sequence). In DNA, the CDR3 is TGTGCCAGCAGTTGGACAGGGGAGAACTATGGCTACACCTTC. It codes for CASSWTGENYGYTF.

The gene calls are TRBV5-6 and TRBJ2-6; TRBD2 aligns across 9 bases. The trim removed 3 bases at V and 4 bases at J, leaving 11 bases unmatched. Germline loops: CDR1 SGHDT, CDR2 YYEEEE. The CDR3 is 18 residues long. CDR3 protein: CASSSPGLAGSGANVLTF. DNA of the CDR3: TGTGCCAGCAGCTCACCGGGACTAGCAGGGTCCGGGGCCAACGTCCTGACTTTC.

The rearrangement uses TRBV7-6 and TRBJ2-1; TRBD2 agrees at 14 bases. CDR3 length: 16 amino acids. The germline gives CDR1 SGHVS, CDR2 FNYEAQ. J gave up 9 bases and V 4 bases, and 8 bases lay outside the gene matches. In nucleotides, the CDR3 is TGTGCCAGCAGCTCTCCGGGACTAGCGGGAGCAGGTGAGCAGTTCTTC. Its protein product is CASSSPGLAGAGEQFF.

The chain is built from TRBV19 and TRBJ1-1; TRBD1 matches at 8 bases. The CDR3 has 14 amino acids. Germline V gene lookup returns CDR1 LNHDA and CDR2 SQIVND (reference sequence). Germline trimming cut 5 bases from V and 6 bases from J; bases unmatched to any gene: 8. CDR3 sequence (DNA): TGTGCCAGTAGTCAATCGGGCAGGGGGCCTGAAGCTTTCTTT. Protein sequence: CASSQSGRGPEAFF.

This clone was seen just once. The chain uses TRBV30 and TRBJ1-5; TRBD1 is a possible D gene (6 bases). V was pared by 0 bases and J by 7 bases, with 16 bases between. The CDR3 covers 15 residues. Germline assignment: CDR1 GTSNPN and CDR2 SVGIG (reference sequence). The CDR3 loop is CAWSVIGQGRQPQHF. The CDR3 DNA reads as TGTGCCTGGAGTGTAATCGGGCAGGGGCGGCAGCCCCAGCATTTT.

This sequence joins TRBV10-3 and TRBJ2-2, with TRBD1 matching 12 bases. Germline values: CDR1 ENHRY, CDR2 SYGVKD. This CDR3 is built from 18 residues. V was pared by 6 bases and J by 3 bases, with 11 bases of the junction left unmatched. The CDR3 nucleotides read TGTGCCATCAGGTCGGGACAGGGGGCGTCAATGTACACCGGGGAGCTGTTTTTT. It specifies CAIRSGQGASMYTGELFF.